These 26 T cell receptor beta chains share one sample of origin, sequenced in a study of blood T cell repertoires in COVID-19. The assay was immunoSEQ multiplex PCR, and TCRdb's table has in-frame clones only and misses some. Among under 100,000 clones, about 82% were seen once, and the ten largest hold about 18%. Material for sequencing was peripheral blood. The receptors shown here come from a man older than 75 with active or convalescent COVID-19.

This chain joins TRBV9 and TRBJ2-5; D gene ambiguous. V shed 2 bases and J shed 1 base, with 9 bases lying between them. CDR1 is SGDLS and CDR2 is YYNGEE in the germline V gene. This CDR3 is built from 14 residues. This chain's CDR3 is CASSVNPGQETQYF. The CDR3 coding sequence is TGTGCCAGCAGCGTCAATCCGGGCCAAGAGACCCAGTACTTC.

This sequence joins TRBV15 and TRBJ1-2, with D possibly matching TRBD1 (5 bases). CDR3 length: 13 amino acids. The ends were cut back, 3 bases at V and 8 bases at J, with 13 bases in the middle. Germline CDR1 LNHNV, CDR2 YYDKDF (reference sequence). This CDR3 is CATSRDVRVGYTF. DNA of the CDR3: TGTGCCACCAGCAGGGACGTCAGGGTCGGCTACACCTTC.

V usage is TRBV6-6 and J usage is TRBJ1-6, with a tentative D call TRBD1 (5 bases). Germline lookup yields CDR1 MNHNY and CDR2 SVGAGI (reference sequence). The CDR3 loop spans 14 amino acids. V was cut by 5 bases and J by 11 bases, with 16 bases left in between. The CDR3 coding sequence is TGTGCCAGCAGTCAGGAGGGGAGACGGACACCCCTCCACTTT. It encodes CASSQEGRRTPLHF.

The chain has TRBV7-2 and TRBJ2-4, with D perhaps TRBD1 (5 bases). Trimming stripped 5 bases from V and 0 bases from J, with 11 bases between. Germline values: CDR1 SGHTA, CDR2 FQGNSA. This CDR3 region has 15 residues. The DNA of the CDR3 is TGTGCCAGCAGCGCTCAGGGTTTAGCCAAAAACATTCAGTACTTC. It codes for CASSAQGLAKNIQYF.

The J gene is TRBJ1-1, the V gene TRBV24-1, with D hard to call. This CDR3 spans 13 amino acids. The ends were cut back, 7 bases at V and 1 base at J, with 9 bases in the middle. In germline, CDR1 is KGHDR, CDR2 SFDVKD. This CDR3 reads CATRDTENTEAFF. CDR3 DNA sequence: TGTGCCACCAGAGACACGGAGAACACTGAAGCTTTCTTT.

The genes are TRBV19 and TRBJ1-5, with D possibly being TRBD1 (5 bases). Germline loops: CDR1 LNHDA, CDR2 SQIVND (reference sequence). This CDR3 has 13 amino acids. V shed 10 bases and J shed 4 bases, with 14 bases lying between them. The CDR3 protein is CATRGGVNQPQHF. In DNA form, the CDR3 reads TGTGCCACCCGGGGGGGGGTGAATCAGCCCCAGCATTTT.

The chain has TRBV6-5 and TRBJ2-1, with 7 bases aligning to TRBD2. The CDR3 sequence is 15 residues long. The germline V gene encodes CDR1 MNHEY and CDR2 SVGAGI. V lost 6 bases and J lost 9; bases outside the gene matches: 14. The chain's CDR3 is CASSETGGREVEQFF. For the CDR3, the DNA is TGTGCCAGCAGCGAGACCGGAGGGAGGGAGGTTGAGCAGTTCTTC.

The chain recombines TRBV2 with TRBJ1-1; D possibly corresponds to TRBD1 (6 bases). V gave up 4 bases and J gave up 4 bases, with 19 bases separating them. Germline values: CDR1 SNHLY, CDR2 FYNNEI. The CDR3 consists of 16 residues. The CDR3 region is CASSVWQGSKFTEAFF. In DNA, the CDR3 is TGTGCCAGCAGTGTTTGGCAGGGGTCTAAATTCACTGAAGCTTTCTTT. Combining the CDR3 with reference TRBV2 and TRBJ1-1 gives the whole variable domain EPEVTQTPSHQVTQMGQEVILRCVPISNHLYFYWYRQILGQKVEFLVSFYNNEISEKSEIFDDQFSVERPDGSNFTLKIRSTKLEDSAMYFCASSVWQGSKFTEAFFGQGTRLTVV.

This chain joins TRBV20-1 and TRBJ2-1; D not certain. The CDR3 runs to 10 residues. The germline CDR1 and CDR2 sequences are DFQATT and SNEGSKA (reference sequence). The V and J ends lost 5 bases and 8 bases respectively, with 7 bases between them. The chain's CDR3 is CSARVYEQFF. CDR3 coding DNA: TGCAGTGCTCGAGTATATGAGCAGTTCTTC.

This chain connects TRBV23-1 to TRBJ2-7; TRBD2 might be the D (6 bases). TRBV23-1 is marked as an open reading frame, function uncertain. V lost 0 bases, J lost 0 bases, and 12 bases lay in between. This CDR3 spans 16 amino acids. CDR3 loop: CASSQSGTESSYEQYV. The CDR3 region has the DNA TGCGCCAGCAGTCAATCCGGGACTGAGAGCTCCTACGAGCAGTACGTC.

This clone was detected once. This chain links TRBV7-9 with TRBJ1-4, with 10 bases matching TRBD1. Trimming took 3 bases from V and 7 from J; bases not matched to a gene: 5. This CDR3 comprises 15 residues. Germline CDR1 SEHNR, CDR2 FQNEAQ (reference sequence). CDR3 DNA: TGTGCCAGCAGCTTCGGGACAGGGGATGTTGAAAAACTGTTTTTT. It is translated as CASSFGTGDVEKLFF.

This clone was detected only once. This chain connects TRBV28 to TRBJ1-5, with 7 bases fitting TRBD1. The CDR3 is made up of 16 amino acids. V was clipped by 3 bases and J by 6 bases; unmatched bases: 11. Germline loops: CDR1 MDHEN, CDR2 SYDVKM. DNA for the CDR3: TGTGCCAGCAGTTTGGGGCAGGGGGGAATTGGTCAGCCCCAGCATTTT. Translating it yields CASSLGQGGIGQPQHF.

The V and J genes are TRBV6-5 and TRBJ1-2, with D possibly TRBD1 on 5 matching bases. The V end lost 2 bases, the J end lost 3 bases, and 13 bases lay between the germline ends. CDR3 length: 15 residues. Germline V lookup: CDR1 MNHEY, CDR2 SVGAGI. In DNA form, the CDR3 reads TGTGCCAGCAGTTACGGAAGTCAGGGTTACTATGGCTACACCTTC. Its translation: CASSYGSQGYYGYTF.

This clone appeared a single time. Here the CDR3 reads CASSLVGQGAVQPQHF. CDR3 nucleotides: TGTGCCAGCAGCTTGGTAGGGCAGGGGGCGGTTCAGCCCCAGCATTTT. The chain links TRBV7-2 to TRBJ1-5; 8 nucleotides align to TRBD1. This CDR3 contains 16 residues. Germline V gene data show CDR1 as SGHTA and CDR2 as FQGNSA. After removal of 3 bases from V and 6 bases from J, the junction contained 10 bases not matched to a gene.

A few counts support this clone. The chain is built from TRBV19 and TRBJ2-1; 8 nucleotides match TRBD2. Germline values: CDR1 LNHDA, CDR2 SQIVND (reference sequence). This CDR3 has 17 amino acids. V lost 9 bases and J lost 7; bases outside the gene matches: 20. The chain's CDR3 is CASKEGPDSGTGNEQFF. The CDR3 region has the DNA TGTGCCAGCAAGGAGGGACCCGATAGCGGGACTGGAAATGAGCAGTTCTTC.

This clone was observed a few times. This chain joins TRBV11-3 and TRBJ2-5; maybe TRBD1 (5 bases). Trimming took off 1 base at V and 4 bases at J, with 10 bases between the two ends. The CDR3 loop spans 14 amino acids. The germline CDR1 and CDR2 sequences are SGHNT and YENEEA. The CDR3 sequence is CASSLARGTETQYF. The CDR3 nucleotides are TGTGCCAGCAGCTTAGCAAGGGGAACAGAGACCCAGTACTTC.

V is TRBV14 and J is TRBJ2-7, with TRBD1 as a possible D gene (5 bases). The V gene's germline CDR1 is SGHDN and CDR2 FVKESK. Trimming stripped 6 bases from V and 3 bases from J, with 12 bases between. This CDR3 spans 13 amino acids. The CDR3: CASRGPSSYEQYV. The DNA of the CDR3 is TGTGCCAGCAGGGGGCCATCGAGCTACGAGCAGTACGTC.

The rearrangement joins TRBV5-1 to TRBJ1-4, with D maybe TRBD1 (5 bases). The CDR3 loop spans 17 amino acids. In germline, CDR1 is SGHRS, CDR2 YFSETQ. V was clipped by 0 bases and J by 0 bases, with 12 bases between them. The CDR3 loop is CASSLVVRVSTNEKLFF. In DNA form, the CDR3 reads TGCGCCAGCAGCTTGGTGGTCAGGGTCTCAACTAATGAAAAACTGTTTTTT. Full variable domain (remainder filled in from reference TRBV5-1 and TRBJ1-4): KAGVTQTPRYLIKTRGQQVTLSCSPISGHRSVSWYQQTPGQGLQFLFEYFSETQRNKGNFPGRFSGRQFSNSRSEMNVSTLELGDSALYLCASSLVVRVSTNEKLFFGSGTQLSVL.

The chain recombines TRBV14 with TRBJ1-5; possible D gene TRBD1, 5 bases. Germline V gene data show CDR1 as SGHDN and CDR2 as FVKESK. V lost 0 bases to trimming and J lost 7 bases, with 7 bases between them. The CDR3 has 13 residues. CDR3 loop: CASSQEQGQPQHF. DNA for the CDR3: TGTGCCAGCAGCCAAGAGCAGGGCCAGCCCCAGCATTTT.

This clone was seen a few times. V usage is TRBV5-6 and J usage is TRBJ2-7; TRBD1 is a possible D gene (6 bases). CDR1 is SGHDT, CDR2 YYEEEE, per germline. This CDR3 contains 15 residues. V shed 2 bases and J shed 6 bases, with 18 bases lying between them. CDR3 nucleotide sequence: TGTGCCAGCAGCTTCCAGTCAGGGGTTCCGACCGAGCAGTACGTC. Its protein is CASSFQSGVPTEQYV.

J is TRBJ1-1 and V is TRBV7-2; unclear D gene. Trimming shortened V by 2 bases and J by 11 bases, and 18 bases separated the two germline ends. The CDR3 contains 14 residues. The germline gives CDR1 SGHTA, CDR2 FQGNSA. As DNA, the CDR3 is TGTGCCAGCAGCTTATTGGGTGGAGGCCTAGGGGCTTTCTTT. As protein: CASSLLGGGLGAFF.

This clone showed up just a few times. The V and J genes are TRBV7-9 and TRBJ1-4; D is ambiguous. The CDR3 is 14 amino acids. Germline V gene sequence: CDR1 SEHNR, CDR2 FQNEAQ (reference sequence). The V and J ends lost 4 bases and 0 bases respectively, with 6 bases between them. CDR3 loop: CASSYHATNEKLFF. For the CDR3, the DNA is TGTGCCAGCAGCTATCATGCAACTAATGAAAAACTGTTTTTT.

The V and J genes are TRBV18 and TRBJ1-1; the D is unclear. Between the trimmed V and J ends, which lost 4 bases and 3 bases, there was a span of 12 bases. CDR3 length: 14 amino acids. Germline V lookup: CDR1 KGHSH, CDR2 LQKENI. CDR3 sequence: CASSQNRRDTEAFF. CDR3 nucleotides: TGTGCCAGCTCACAAAACCGGCGGGACACTGAAGCTTTCTTT.

The rearrangement links TRBV7-2 to TRBJ2-5; a weak D match, TRBD1 (6 bases). The germline V gene has CDR1 SGHTA and CDR2 FQGNSA. V was clipped by 3 bases and J by 5 bases, with 16 bases between them. CDR3 length: 15 residues. The CDR3 coding sequence is TGTGCCAGCAGCTTGAGTGCAGGGGTTATGGAGACCCAGTACTTC. Amino acid sequence: CASSLSAGVMETQYF.

This clone was observed once. This chain links TRBV29-1 with TRBJ1-1; a weak D match, TRBD1 (6 bases). The CDR3 contains 14 residues. V was shortened by 7 bases and J by 2 bases, with 17 bases between the two germline ends. Germline CDR1 is SQVTM and CDR2 is ANQGSEA. CDR3 residues: CSALRGGPNTEAFF. In nucleotides, the CDR3 is TGCAGCGCCCTCCGCGGGGGCCCTAACACTGAAGCTTTCTTT.

This clone appeared a few times. The chain links TRBV2 to TRBJ1-1, with 7 positions matching TRBD1. V was clipped by 7 bases and J by 1 base; unmatched bases: 3. Germline lookup yields CDR1 SNHLY and CDR2 FYNNEI. The CDR3 runs to 13 residues. In nucleotides, the CDR3 is TGTGCCAGCAACCGACAGGGGAACACTGAAGCTTTCTTT. The encoded protein is CASNRQGNTEAFF. Variable domain in full (rest from reference TRBV2 and TRBJ1-1): EPEVTQTPSHQVTQMGQEVILRCVPISNHLYFYWYRQILGQKVEFLVSFYNNEISEKSEIFDDQFSVERPDGSNFTLKIRSTKLEDSAMYFCASNRQGNTEAFFGQGTRLTVV.